The rows below give T cell receptor beta chains drawn from one sample of a study of a mutant IDH1 vaccine in newly diagnosed glioma. The antigens of these receptors remain unknown. Method: immunoSEQ multiplex PCR; TCRdb's copy keeps in-frame clones and lacks some. The sample consists of roughly 60,000 clones, about 84% of them appearing once. The starting material was PBMCs, obtained from a glioma patient whose treatment included an IDH1 peptide vaccine. These receptors all stem from a man aged 30 to 39 with glioma. The CDR3 runs from the conserved cysteine through the conserved F or W. Fields, in order: clone size, D gene, V gene, J gene, CDR3 protein, CDR3 DNA. D genes are given only for firm matches. Only part of the rows carry a size: once, few, many, or a class if the clone is expanded.

>-|-|TRBV7-3|TRBJ1-2
CASSLTGAASDGYTF
TGTGCCAGCAGCCTCACGGGGGCGGCGTCAGATGGCTACACCTTC
>-|-|TRBV4-1|TRBJ2-3
CASSQEARADTQYF
TGCGCCAGCAGCCAAGAGGCCCGGGCAGATACGCAGTATTTT
>-|TRBD2|TRBV10-3|TRBJ2-5
CAISESGRVGGETQYF
TGTGCCATCAGTGAGTCTGGACGGGTCGGGGGGGAGACCCAGTACTTC
>-|-|TRBV15|TRBJ1-2
CATSRKTGNYGYTF
TGTGCCACCAGCAGAAAAACAGGGAACTATGGCTACACCTTC
>-|-|TRBV28|TRBJ2-4
CASSLSGGVAKNIQYF
TGTGCCAGCAGTTTAAGTGGCGGGGTGGCCAAAAACATTCAGTACTTC
>-|-|TRBV7-2|TRBJ2-1
CASSLAGGPYNEQFF
TGTGCCAGCAGCTTAGCGGGGGGGCCCTACAATGAGCAGTTCTTC
>-|-|TRBV7-9|TRBJ2-7
CASSDGPSAYYEQYF
TGTGCCAGCAGCGACGGACCAAGCGCCTACTACGAGCAGTACTTC
>-|-|TRBV29-1|TRBJ1-1
CSAGRGDTEAFF
TGCAGCGCCGGTAGGGGGGACACTGAAGCTTTCTTT
>once|TRBD2|TRBV2|TRBJ2-3
CASSEVGLAGADTQYF
TGTGCCAGCAGTGAAGTCGGGCTAGCGGGAGCGGATACGCAGTATTTT
>-|TRBD2|TRBV11-2|TRBJ2-1
CASSLVTGGSEQFF
TGTGCCAGCAGCTTAGTAACGGGGGGGAGTGAGCAGTTCTTC
>-|-|TRBV19|TRBJ1-5
CASSARVEQPQHF
TGTGCCAGTAGCGCGAGGGTGGAGCAGCCCCAGCATTTT
>-|TRBD1|TRBV30|TRBJ1-1
CASETGTAFAEAFF
TGTGCCTCAGAAACGGGGACAGCTTTTGCTGAAGCTTTCTTT
>-|-|TRBV4-3|TRBJ2-3
CASSQATATRRADTQYF
TGCGCCAGCAGCCAAGCGACGGCTACCCGTCGAGCAGATACGCAGTATTTT
>-|-|TRBV5-4|TRBJ1-2
CASSLDSTNYGYTF
TGTGCCAGCAGCTTGGACAGCACTAACTATGGCTACACCTTC
>-|-|TRBV10-2|TRBJ2-2
CASNRMETPGELFF
TGCGCCAGCAACCGGATGGAGACTCCGGGGGAGCTGTTTTTT
>-|-|TRBV9|TRBJ1-5
CASSVGGFQPQHF
TGTGCCAGCAGCGTAGGAGGTTTCCAGCCCCAGCATTTT
>-|TRBD1|TRBV4-1|TRBJ2-7
CASSPLDRDHEQYF
TGCGCCAGCAGCCCACTGGACAGGGACCACGAGCAGTACTTC
>-|TRBD1|TRBV5-4|TRBJ1-2
CASSSIPTGGISTGYTF
TGTGCCAGCAGCTCAATACCTACAGGGGGCATATCTACCGGCTACACCTTC
>-|TRBD2|TRBV2|TRBJ2-5
CASSRLAGPQETQYF
TGTGCCAGCAGTCGACTAGCGGGGCCCCAAGAGACCCAGTACTTC
>-|TRBD1|TRBV6-1|TRBJ1-4
CASSEALGQGNEKLFF
TGTGCCAGCAGTGAAGCGCTCGGACAGGGAAATGAAAAACTGTTTTTT
>-|-|TRBV10-1|TRBJ1-3
CASSESRRNTIYF
TGCGCCAGCAGTGAGTCAAGAAGAAACACCATATATTTT
>once|TRBD1|TRBV7-2|TRBJ1-6
CASGYPGQDNSPLHF
TGTGCCAGCGGCTACCCAGGACAGGATAATTCACCCCTCCACTTT
>-|TRBD2|TRBV11-2|TRBJ2-1
CASTRGTSSSYNEQFF
TGTGCCAGCACGCGGGGGACTTCTAGCTCCTACAATGAGCAGTTCTTC
>-|TRBD2|TRBV9|TRBJ2-4
CASSASGTSPRDF
TGTGCCAGCAGCGCCTCCGGGACTAGCCCTAGGGACTTC
>-|-|TRBV9|TRBJ2-5
CASSAAAGVQETQYF
TGTGCCAGCAGCGCCGCGGCCGGAGTCCAAGAGACCCAGTACTTC
>-|TRBD1|TRBV5-1|TRBJ1-2
CASSLTGQLYGYTF
TGCGCCAGCAGCTTGACGGGACAGCTATATGGCTACACCTTC
>once|-|TRBV25-1|TRBJ1-6
CASSWGQGGSPLHF
TGTGCCAGCAGTTGGGGGCAGGGTGGCTCACCCCTCCACTTT
>-|TRBD2|TRBV4-3|TRBJ2-1
CASSQGPAGGNEQFF
TGCGCCAGCAGCCAAGGGCCAGCGGGGGGAAATGAGCAGTTCTTC
>-|-|TRBV7-9|TRBJ2-3
CASSFAGSDTQYF
TGTGCCAGCAGCTTTGCAGGATCAGATACGCAGTATTTT
>-|-|TRBV28|TRBJ1-6
CASRGPRQLHSPLHF
TGTGCCAGCAGGGGGCCTCGACAGCTTCATTCACCCCTCCACTTT
>-|-|TRBV7-2|TRBJ2-7
CASSFWGGLLAYEQYF
TGTGCCAGCAGCTTCTGGGGGGGCCTCCTAGCCTACGAGCAGTACTTC
>-|-|TRBV5-5|TRBJ2-3
CASSFSRTSTDTQYF
TGTGCCAGCAGCTTTTCGCGGACTAGCACAGATACGCAGTATTTT
>-|TRBD2|TRBV19|TRBJ2-7
CASQRGTSGAYEQYF
TGTGCCTCTCAGCGGGGGACTAGCGGGGCCTACGAGCAGTACTTC
>-|-|TRBV11-2|TRBJ1-2
CASSNKAGLRMSETF
TGTGCCAGCAGCAACAAAGCGGGACTTAGAATGTCCGAAACCTTC
>-|TRBD1|TRBV11-2|TRBJ2-7
CASSLSWDRRAYEQYF
TGTGCCAGCAGCTTATCGTGGGACAGGCGGGCATACGAGCAGTACTTC
>-|TRBD1|TRBV7-8|TRBJ2-7
CASSPQGTYEQYF
TGTGCCAGCAGCCCACAGGGGACCTACGAGCAGTACTTC
>-|-|TRBV5-1|TRBJ2-7
CASSFLGRLYEQYF
TGCGCCAGCAGCTTTCTTGGCAGATTGTACGAGCAGTACTTC
>once|-|TRBV7-2|TRBJ1-1
CASSLDIGAKKEAFF
TGTGCCAGCAGCTTAGACATAGGGGCGAAAAAGGAGGCTTTCTTT
>once|-|TRBV7-2|TRBJ2-1
CASSSGGDEQFF
TGTGCCAGCAGCTCAGGGGGGGATGAGCAGTTCTTC
>-|TRBD1|TRBV5-6|TRBJ2-1
CASRDGTGYNEQFF
TGTGCCAGCAGAGACGGGACAGGGTACAATGAGCAGTTCTTC
>-|-|TRBV6-1|TRBJ1-2
CASLRPEPFPYGYTF
TGTGCCAGCCTCAGGCCCGAGCCGTTCCCCTATGGCTACACCTTC
>-|-|TRBV9|TRBJ1-1
CASSVPSLENTEAFF
TGTGCCAGCAGCGTCCCATCTTTAGAGAACACTGAAGCTTTCTTT
>few|-|TRBV11-3|TRBJ2-7
CASSLDRTVTEQYF
TGTGCCAGCAGCTTAGATCGGACAGTTACCGAGCAGTACTTC
>-|TRBD1|TRBV28|TRBJ1-5
CASSLMTGGRNQPQHF
TGTGCCAGCAGTCTCATGACAGGGGGACGCAATCAGCCCCAGCATTTT
>-|TRBD1|TRBV7-2|TRBJ2-7
CASSSTRDRSSYEQYF
TGTGCCAGCAGCTCGACCCGGGACAGGAGCTCCTACGAGCAGTACTTC
>-|-|TRBV11-1|TRBJ2-2
CASSLAPFATGELFF
TGTGCCAGCAGCTTAGCACCTTTTGCCACCGGGGAGCTGTTTTTT
>-|-|TRBV2|TRBJ2-7
CASSVLGYEQYF
TGTGCCAGCAGTGTCCTGGGTTACGAGCAGTACTTC
>few|-|TRBV6-5|TRBJ2-7
CASTDDNYEQYF
TGTGCCAGCACCGATGACAACTACGAGCAGTACTTC
>once|-|TRBV19|TRBJ1-1
CASRDQLEAFF
TGTGCCAGCCGAGACCAACTTGAAGCTTTCTTT
>-|-|TRBV18|TRBJ1-1
CASSPPNRAAEAFF
TGTGCCAGCTCACCACCGAACAGGGCAGCTGAAGCTTTCTTT
>-|TRBD2|TRBV11-1|TRBJ2-5
CASSSSPGGARETQYF
TGTGCCAGCAGCTCTAGCCCGGGGGGGGCCCGAGAGACCCAGTACTTC
>-|TRBD1|TRBV5-6|TRBJ1-1
CASSVTGASTEAFF
TGTGCCAGCAGCGTGACAGGGGCGAGCACTGAAGCTTTCTTT
>-|-|TRBV5-4|TRBJ1-1
CASSLHRVSEAFF
TGTGCCAGCAGCTTACACAGGGTGTCTGAAGCTTTCTTT
>-|-|TRBV27|TRBJ1-5
CASSLQQGRNQPQHF
TGTGCCAGCAGTTTACAACAGGGCCGTAATCAGCCCCAGCATTTT
>-|-|TRBV10-3|TRBJ1-5
CAISAARGNQPQHF
TGTGCCATCAGTGCCGCTCGAGGCAATCAGCCCCAGCATTTT
>-|TRBD2|TRBV19|TRBJ2-7
CASSKGLASSYEQYF
TGTGCCAGTAGTAAAGGACTAGCGAGCTCCTACGAGCAGTACTTC
>-|-|TRBV7-2|TRBJ1-3
CASSHDVSSSGNTIYF
TGTGCCAGCAGCCATGACGTCTCGAGCTCTGGAAACACCATATATTTT
>-|-|TRBV5-6|TRBJ2-3
CASSLSFLGLEDTQYF
TGTGCCAGCAGCTTATCATTTCTGGGCTTGGAAGATACGCAGTATTTT
>-|-|TRBV15|TRBJ2-3
CATSPRGDTQYF
TGTGCCACCAGCCCCCGAGGGGATACGCAGTATTTT
>-|-|TRBV20-1|TRBJ1-2
CSAKTDYGYTF
TGCAGTGCCAAAACAGATTATGGCTACACCTTC